This T cell receptor beta chain was sequenced in a study of blood T cells in healthy people across ages. With respect to this clonotype: The target antigen is unknown.

Next came a second PCR, run for roughly 6 to 11 cycles, which used a sample-barcoded 5' primer along with a J-beta primer mix. In TCRdb, the 5' RACE reads were re-called with MiXCR into one record per CDR3 protein. The sample carries hundreds of thousands of distinct CDR3 sequences, roughly 32% recorded once. Study results and caveats: While age rose, TCR beta diversity per million T cells dropped in a roughly linear way.

The CDR3 runs to 15 residues. CDR1 is SGHTA, CDR2 FQGNSA, per germline. Between the trimmed V and J ends, which lost 4 bases and 7 bases, there was a span of 20 bases. The sequence was obtained from a woman at least 80 years old in good health. The specimen sequenced was blood. J is TRBJ2-7 and V is TRBV7-2; D perhaps matches TRBD2 (5 bases). The CDR3 region has the DNA TGTGCCAGCAGCTCGGCGGGCCTAAATTACAATGAGCAGTACTTC. Amino acid sequence: CASSSAGLNYNEQYF. The full variable domain, its missing parts supplied by reference TRBV7-2 and TRBJ2-7, is GAGVSQSPSNKVTEKGKDVELRCDPISGHTALYWYRQSLGQGLEFLIYFQGNSAPDKSGLPSDRFSAERTGGSVSTLTIQRTQQEDSAVYLCASSSAGLNYNEQYFGPGTRLTVT.